What follows describes a single T cell receptor beta chain. The data originate from a study of blood T cell repertoires in COVID-19. At the level of the study: Both acute and convalescent COVID-19 samples were obtained from the United States, Italy and Spain. T cells, B-cell-depleted T cells, or PBMCs supplied cDNA or gDNA.

V lost 1 base, J lost 7 bases, and 9 bases stayed unmatched. The CDR3 runs 15 residues. The germline CDR1 and CDR2 sequences are SGHDN and FVKESK. Everyone who took part was about 18 to 90 years old, and they came from about two dozen US areas. Each participant's cohort was designated according to participant-reported clinical history. Assay used: immunoSEQ multiplex PCR; TCRdb lists only in-frame clones, some missing. The profile shows some 200,000 clones, around 89% of them singletons. The clonotype was recovered from a woman younger than 45 who had recovered from COVID-19. The chain is built from TRBV14 and TRBJ2-7; 8 bases match TRBD2. The sample taken for sequencing was PBMCs or T cells enriched from blood (not recorded which). CDR3: CASSQVLPGGGEQYF. The CDR3, as DNA: TGTGCCAGCAGCCAAGTACTCCCCGGGGGGGGAGAGCAGTACTTC.